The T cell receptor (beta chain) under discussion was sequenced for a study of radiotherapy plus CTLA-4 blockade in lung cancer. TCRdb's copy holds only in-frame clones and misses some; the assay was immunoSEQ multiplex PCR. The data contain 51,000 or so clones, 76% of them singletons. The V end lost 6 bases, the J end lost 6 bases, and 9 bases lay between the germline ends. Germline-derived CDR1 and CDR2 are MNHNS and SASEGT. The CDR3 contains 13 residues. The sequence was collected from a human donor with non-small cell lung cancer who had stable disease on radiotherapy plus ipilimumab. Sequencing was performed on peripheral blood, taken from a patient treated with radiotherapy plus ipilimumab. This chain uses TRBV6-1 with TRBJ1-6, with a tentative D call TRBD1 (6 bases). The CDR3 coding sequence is TGTGCCAGCAGAGACAGGAGTAATTCACCCCTCCACTTT. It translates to CASRDRSNSPLHF.